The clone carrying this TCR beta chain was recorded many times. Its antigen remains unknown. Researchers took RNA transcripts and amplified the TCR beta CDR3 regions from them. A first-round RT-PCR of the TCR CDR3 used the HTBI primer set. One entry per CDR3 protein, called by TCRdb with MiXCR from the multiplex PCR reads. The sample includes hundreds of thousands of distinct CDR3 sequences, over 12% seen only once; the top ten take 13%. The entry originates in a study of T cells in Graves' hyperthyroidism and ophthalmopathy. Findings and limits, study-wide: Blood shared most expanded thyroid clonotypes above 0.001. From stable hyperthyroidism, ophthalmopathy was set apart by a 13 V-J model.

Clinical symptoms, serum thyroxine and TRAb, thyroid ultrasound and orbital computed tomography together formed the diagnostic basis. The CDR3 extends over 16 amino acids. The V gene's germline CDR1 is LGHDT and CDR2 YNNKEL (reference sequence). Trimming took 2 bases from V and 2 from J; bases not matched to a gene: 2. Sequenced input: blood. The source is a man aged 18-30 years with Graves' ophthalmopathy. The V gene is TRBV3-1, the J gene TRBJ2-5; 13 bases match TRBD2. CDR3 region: CASSQPTSGRQETQYF. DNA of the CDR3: TGTGCCAGCAGCCAACCGACTAGCGGGAGGCAAGAGACCCAGTACTTC.